Listed below are T cell receptor beta chains from one sample, sequenced in a study of T-cell memory formation after mild COVID-19. TCRdb passed the 5' RACE reads through MiXCR, listing each CDR3 protein once. In the table there are about 400,000 distinct CDR3 sequences, over 13% of which are singletons. Sequences were obtained from PBMCs or a T cell subset sorted from them (not recorded which). The receptors derive from a young man who had mild COVID-19 (a few samples of this study predate the infection). Cell type and time point are not known. Each CDR3 is given with its conserved first and last residue. Fields, in order: J gene, D gene, clone size, V gene, CDR3 protein, CDR3 DNA. D genes are given only for firm matches. Expanded clones are given a class, and other clones once, few, many or no size at all.

j_call: TRBJ2-3; d_call: TRBD1; clone_size: many; v_call: TRBV7-4; cdr3_aa: CASSWIGTGSDTQYF; cdr3_nt: TGTGCCAGCAGCTGGATCGGGACAGGATCGGATACGCAGTATTTT
j_call: TRBJ2-2; d_call: NA; clone_size: NA; v_call: TRBV6-2/TRBV6-3; cdr3_aa: CASRRSGGRGTGELFF; cdr3_nt: TGTGCCAGCAGACGCTCCGGGGGTCGAGGAACCGGGGAGCTGTTTTTT
j_call: TRBJ2-5; d_call: NA; clone_size: NA; v_call: TRBV5-1; cdr3_aa: CASGEVSPQETQYF; cdr3_nt: TGCGCCAGCGGCGAAGTCTCGCCCCAAGAGACCCAGTACTTC
j_call: TRBJ2-2; d_call: TRBD2; clone_size: many; v_call: TRBV7-2; cdr3_aa: CASSLRLAFAGELFF; cdr3_nt: TGTGCCAGCAGTCTTCGACTAGCCTTTGCCGGGGAGCTGTTTTTT
j_call: TRBJ2-5; d_call: TRBD2; clone_size: NA; v_call: TRBV11-2; cdr3_aa: CASSFGSGGARETQYF; cdr3_nt: TGTGCCAGCAGCTTTGGGAGCGGGGGGGCTCGGGAGACCCAGTACTTC
j_call: TRBJ1-2; d_call: NA; clone_size: few; v_call: TRBV3-1; cdr3_aa: CASSRETVNYGYTF; cdr3_nt: TGTGCCAGCAGCCGGGAGACAGTTAACTATGGCTACACCTTC
j_call: TRBJ1-1; d_call: NA; clone_size: few; v_call: TRBV6-1; cdr3_aa: CASSLRSKNTEAFF; cdr3_nt: TGTGCCAGCAGTTTGAGGAGTAAGAACACTGAAGCTTTCTTT
j_call: TRBJ1-1; d_call: NA; clone_size: few; v_call: TRBV6-2/TRBV6-3; cdr3_aa: CASSYGGTTEAFF; cdr3_nt: TGTGCCAGCAGTTACGGGGGAACCACTGAAGCTTTCTTT
j_call: TRBJ2-5; d_call: NA; clone_size: few; v_call: TRBV7-2; cdr3_aa: CASSLERAGAGAQYF; cdr3_nt: TGTGCCAGCAGCTTAGAGAGGGCGGGGGCCGGGGCCCAGTACTTC
j_call: TRBJ2-1; d_call: NA; clone_size: many; v_call: TRBV7-2; cdr3_aa: CASSTIRQPTYNEQFF; cdr3_nt: TGTGCCAGCAGCACGATCCGACAGCCAACCTACAATGAGCAGTTCTTC
j_call: TRBJ2-5; d_call: TRBD1; clone_size: NA; v_call: TRBV20-1; cdr3_aa: CSAPGQGVKETQYF; cdr3_nt: TGCAGTGCTCCAGGACAGGGGGTGAAAGAGACCCAGTACTTC
j_call: TRBJ1-4; d_call: NA; clone_size: few; v_call: TRBV6-5; cdr3_aa: CASQLTGGGEKLFF; cdr3_nt: TGTGCCAGCCAATTGACGGGGGGTGGTGAAAAACTGTTTTTT
j_call: TRBJ2-5; d_call: NA; clone_size: few; v_call: TRBV19; cdr3_aa: CASSPLSQETQYF; cdr3_nt: TGTGCCAGTAGCCCGCTCTCACAAGAGACCCAGTACTTC
j_call: TRBJ2-6; d_call: NA; clone_size: few; v_call: TRBV4-3; cdr3_aa: CASSQDYAGTGANVLTF; cdr3_nt: TGCGCCAGCAGCCAAGATTATGCAGGGACTGGGGCCAACGTCCTGACTTTC
j_call: TRBJ2-5; d_call: NA; clone_size: few; v_call: TRBV7-3; cdr3_aa: CASSRSAGSQETQYF; cdr3_nt: TGTGCCAGCAGCCGAAGTGCGGGAAGCCAAGAGACCCAGTACTTC
j_call: TRBJ2-1; d_call: TRBD1; clone_size: few; v_call: TRBV5-1; cdr3_aa: CASKYEGASYNEQFF; cdr3_nt: TGCGCCAGCAAGTATGAGGGGGCTTCCTACAATGAGCAGTTCTTC
j_call: TRBJ2-3; d_call: NA; clone_size: NA; v_call: TRBV10-3; cdr3_aa: CAIRPWGSTDTQYF; cdr3_nt: TGTGCCATCCGCCCGTGGGGGAGCACAGATACGCAGTATTTT
j_call: TRBJ1-2; d_call: NA; clone_size: NA; v_call: TRBV5-1; cdr3_aa: CASSLALSNYGYTF; cdr3_nt: TGCGCCAGCAGCTTGGCCCTGTCTAACTATGGCTACACCTTC
j_call: TRBJ2-7; d_call: NA; clone_size: NA; v_call: TRBV5-6; cdr3_aa: CASRSQGESLKQYF; cdr3_nt: TGTGCCAGCAGGTCCCAGGGAGAATCCCTCAAGCAGTACTTC
j_call: TRBJ1-3; d_call: NA; clone_size: NA; v_call: TRBV7-2; cdr3_aa: CASSLFSSSGNTIYF; cdr3_nt: TGTGCCAGCAGCTTATTCTCAAGCTCTGGAAACACCATATATTTT
j_call: TRBJ2-3; d_call: NA; clone_size: NA; v_call: TRBV12-5; cdr3_aa: CASGLDNLRGTQYF; cdr3_nt: TGTGCTAGTGGTTTGGACAACTTGCGGGGTACGCAGTATTTT
j_call: TRBJ2-1; d_call: NA; clone_size: NA; v_call: TRBV11-2; cdr3_aa: CASSLANYNEQFF; cdr3_nt: TGTGCCAGCAGCTTAGCCAACTACAATGAGCAGTTCTTC
j_call: TRBJ2-6; d_call: NA; clone_size: NA; v_call: TRBV19; cdr3_aa: CASSNTANSGANVLTF; cdr3_nt: TGTGCCAGTAGTAACACAGCGAACTCTGGGGCCAACGTCCTGACTTTC
j_call: TRBJ2-1; d_call: NA; clone_size: many; v_call: TRBV4-1; cdr3_aa: CASSQDFWGQASYNEQFF; cdr3_nt: TGCGCCAGCAGCCAAGATTTTTGGGGGCAGGCCTCCTACAATGAGCAGTTCTTC
j_call: TRBJ1-1; d_call: NA; clone_size: few; v_call: TRBV7-5; cdr3_aa: CISVPEANPLTGGMNTEAFF; cdr3_nt: NA
j_call: TRBJ1-6; d_call: NA; clone_size: NA; v_call: TRBV27; cdr3_aa: CASSLGRNSPLHF; cdr3_nt: TGTGCCAGCAGTTTGGGGAGGAATTCACCCCTCCACTTT
j_call: TRBJ2-5; d_call: NA; clone_size: few; v_call: TRBV20-1; cdr3_aa: CSARVASEQETQYF; cdr3_nt: TGCAGTGCTAGAGTTGCGTCGGAACAAGAGACCCAGTACTTC
j_call: TRBJ2-7; d_call: NA; clone_size: many; v_call: TRBV15; cdr3_aa: CATSTRGGVYEQYF; cdr3_nt: TGTGCCACCAGCACTAGGGGGGGGGTCTACGAGCAGTACTTC
j_call: TRBJ1-3; d_call: NA; clone_size: few; v_call: TRBV11-1; cdr3_aa: CASSKDASGNTIYF; cdr3_nt: TGTGCCAGCAGCAAAGACGCCTCTGGAAACACCATATATTTT
j_call: TRBJ2-3; d_call: TRBD2; clone_size: many; v_call: TRBV7-2; cdr3_aa: CASSLGVSGGGTDTQYF; cdr3_nt: TGTGCCAGCAGCTTAGGTGTTAGCGGGGGGGGCACAGATACGCAGTATTTT
j_call: TRBJ2-3; d_call: NA; clone_size: many; v_call: TRBV5-1; cdr3_aa: CASSLGRGSSTDTQYF; cdr3_nt: TGCGCCAGCAGCTTGGGCCGGGGGAGTAGCACAGATACGCAGTATTTT
j_call: TRBJ2-1; d_call: TRBD2; clone_size: few; v_call: TRBV7-6; cdr3_aa: CASSFSGTYNEQFF; cdr3_nt: TGTGCCAGCAGCTTCAGCGGGACCTACAATGAGCAGTTCTTC
j_call: TRBJ2-3; d_call: NA; clone_size: many; v_call: TRBV11-2; cdr3_aa: CASSLADRPTDTQYF; cdr3_nt: TGTGCCAGCAGCCTAGCGGACAGGCCCACAGATACGCAGTATTTT
j_call: TRBJ2-1; d_call: NA; clone_size: few; v_call: TRBV7-9; cdr3_aa: CASSLQFF; cdr3_nt: TGTGCCAGCAGCTTGCAGTTCTTC
j_call: TRBJ2-7; d_call: NA; clone_size: few; v_call: TRBV6-5; cdr3_aa: CASSPGRTANNEVDF; cdr3_nt: TGTGCCAGCAGTCCGGGGCGGACAGCTAATAATGAAGTGGACTTC
j_call: TRBJ1-6; d_call: NA; clone_size: medium-sized; v_call: TRBV6-2/TRBV6-3; cdr3_aa: CASSYSGGTSPLHF; cdr3_nt: TGTGCCAGCAGTTACTCGGGGGGGACTTCACCCCTCCACTTT
j_call: TRBJ2-3; d_call: TRBD2; clone_size: NA; v_call: TRBV6-2/TRBV6-3; cdr3_aa: CASSTQTSGGGYF; cdr3_nt: TGTGCCAGCAGTACGCAGACTAGCGGGGGAGGCTATTTT
j_call: TRBJ1-2; d_call: NA; clone_size: NA; v_call: TRBV4-3; cdr3_aa: CASSQVLFSWGYTF; cdr3_nt: TGCGCCAGCAGCCAAGTTCTCTTTTCTTGGGGCTACACCTTC
j_call: TRBJ1-2; d_call: TRBD1; clone_size: many; v_call: TRBV7-3; cdr3_aa: CASSSGTGGDGYTF; cdr3_nt: TGTGCCAGCAGCTCCGGGACAGGGGGCGATGGCTACACCTTC
j_call: TRBJ2-3; d_call: NA; clone_size: NA; v_call: TRBV29-1; cdr3_aa: CSTHSRNTQYF; cdr3_nt: TGCAGCACCCACTCTCGGAATACGCAGTATTTT
j_call: TRBJ2-3; d_call: NA; clone_size: many; v_call: TRBV5-4; cdr3_aa: CASSFPGGPGSQYF; cdr3_nt: TGTGCCAGCAGCTTTCCTGGGGGGCCGGGATCGCAGTATTTT
j_call: TRBJ2-1; d_call: NA; clone_size: few; v_call: TRBV3-1; cdr3_aa: CASSQDYGTDYNEQFF; cdr3_nt: TGTGCCAGCAGCCAAGATTACGGGACTGACTACAATGAGCAGTTCTTC
j_call: TRBJ2-1; d_call: NA; clone_size: many; v_call: TRBV7-2; cdr3_aa: CASSSAYTTEEQFF; cdr3_nt: TGTGCCAGCAGCTCCGCCTATACTACGGAGGAGCAGTTCTTC
j_call: TRBJ1-2; d_call: TRBD1; clone_size: NA; v_call: TRBV18; cdr3_aa: CASSRDRAGYGYTF; cdr3_nt: TGTGCCAGCTCACGTGACAGGGCGGGCTATGGCTACACCTTC
j_call: TRBJ2-2; d_call: TRBD1; clone_size: few; v_call: TRBV5-5; cdr3_aa: CASSLGSGTGDTGELFF; cdr3_nt: TGTGCCAGCAGCTTGGGATCTGGGACAGGGGACACCGGGGAGCTGTTTTTT
j_call: TRBJ2-7; d_call: TRBD1; clone_size: NA; v_call: TRBV12-3/TRBV12-4; cdr3_aa: CASSSGTAPYEQYF; cdr3_nt: TGTGCCAGCAGTTCTGGGACAGCCCCCTACGAGCAGTACTTC
j_call: TRBJ2-7; d_call: NA; clone_size: few; v_call: TRBV6-5; cdr3_aa: CASSSGVTNEQYF; cdr3_nt: TGTGCCAGCAGTTCAGGGGTTACCAACGAGCAGTACTTC
j_call: TRBJ1-1; d_call: NA; clone_size: few; v_call: TRBV21-1; cdr3_aa: CASSGPQFCRRNTEAFF; cdr3_nt: TGTGCCAGCAGCGGGCCACAGTTTTGCCGAAGGAACACTGAAGCTTTCTTT
j_call: TRBJ1-3; d_call: NA; clone_size: NA; v_call: TRBV20-1; cdr3_aa: CSARGGNTIYF; cdr3_nt: TGCAGTGCTAGGGGGGGTAACACCATATATTTT
j_call: TRBJ2-3; d_call: NA; clone_size: NA; v_call: TRBV24-1; cdr3_aa: CATSRGAPNPRQYF; cdr3_nt: TGTGCCACCAGCAGGGGGGCACCTAACCCCAGGCAGTATTTT
j_call: TRBJ1-6; d_call: NA; clone_size: NA; v_call: TRBV4-2; cdr3_aa: CASSQRDTGTISSPLHF; cdr3_nt: TGTGCCAGCAGTCAAAGGGATACAGGGACGATTAGTTCACCCCTCCACTTT